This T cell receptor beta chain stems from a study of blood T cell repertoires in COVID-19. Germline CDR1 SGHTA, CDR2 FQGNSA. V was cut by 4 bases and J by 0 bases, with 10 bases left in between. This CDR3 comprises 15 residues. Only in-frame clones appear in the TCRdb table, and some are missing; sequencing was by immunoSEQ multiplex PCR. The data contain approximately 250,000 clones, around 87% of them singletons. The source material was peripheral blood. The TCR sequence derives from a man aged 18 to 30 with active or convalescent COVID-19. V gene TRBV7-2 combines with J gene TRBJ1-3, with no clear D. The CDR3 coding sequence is TGTGCCAGCAGCTCGGACTCAAGCTCTGGAAACACCATATATTTT. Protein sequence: CASSSDSSSGNTIYF.